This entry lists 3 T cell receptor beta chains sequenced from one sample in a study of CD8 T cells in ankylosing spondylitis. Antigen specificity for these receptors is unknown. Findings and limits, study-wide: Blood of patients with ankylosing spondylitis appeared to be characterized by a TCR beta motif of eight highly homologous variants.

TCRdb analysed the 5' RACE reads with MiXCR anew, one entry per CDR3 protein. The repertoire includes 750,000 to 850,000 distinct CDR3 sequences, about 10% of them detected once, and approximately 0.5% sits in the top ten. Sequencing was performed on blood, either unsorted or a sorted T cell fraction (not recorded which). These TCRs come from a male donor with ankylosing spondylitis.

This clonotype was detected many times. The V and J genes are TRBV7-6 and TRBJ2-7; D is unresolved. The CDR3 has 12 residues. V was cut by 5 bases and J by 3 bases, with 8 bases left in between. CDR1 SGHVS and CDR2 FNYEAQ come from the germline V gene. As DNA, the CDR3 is TGTGCCAGCAGCCAAGGGTTCTACGAGCAGTACTTC. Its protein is CASSQGFYEQYF.

The CDR3 sequence: CSARDRTGRWNEQFF. The CDR3 bases are TGCAGTGCTAGAGACAGGACAGGGAGGTGGAATGAGCAGTTCTTC. This rearrangement joins TRBV20-1 to TRBJ2-1; TRBD1 aligns across 8 bases. The CDR3 has 15 amino acids. Germline CDR1 reads DFQATT; CDR2 reads SNEGSKA (reference sequence). J gave up 7 bases and V 0 bases, and 8 bases lay outside the gene matches.

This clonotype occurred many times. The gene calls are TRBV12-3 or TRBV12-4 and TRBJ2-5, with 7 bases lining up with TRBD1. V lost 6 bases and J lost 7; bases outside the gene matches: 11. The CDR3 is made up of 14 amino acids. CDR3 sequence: CASRWGQLEGTQYF. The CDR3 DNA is TGTGCCAGCAGATGGGGACAGCTAGAGGGGACCCAGTACTTC.